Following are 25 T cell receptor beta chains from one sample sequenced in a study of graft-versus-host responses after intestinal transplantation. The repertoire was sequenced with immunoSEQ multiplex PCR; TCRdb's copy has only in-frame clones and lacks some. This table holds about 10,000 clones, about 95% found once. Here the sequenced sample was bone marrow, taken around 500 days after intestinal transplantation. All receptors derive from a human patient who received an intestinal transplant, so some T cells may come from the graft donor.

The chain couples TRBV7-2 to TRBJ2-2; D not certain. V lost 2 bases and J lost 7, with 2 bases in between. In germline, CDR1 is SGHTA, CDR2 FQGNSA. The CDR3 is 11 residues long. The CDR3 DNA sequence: TGTGCCAGCAGCTTAAACGGGGAGCTGTTTTTT. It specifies CASSLNGELFF.

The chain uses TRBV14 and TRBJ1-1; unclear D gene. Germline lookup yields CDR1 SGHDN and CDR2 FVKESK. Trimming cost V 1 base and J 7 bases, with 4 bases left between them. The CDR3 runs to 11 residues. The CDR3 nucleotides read TGTGCCAGCAGCCAAGTTAATGAAGCTTTCTTT. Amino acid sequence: CASSQVNEAFF.

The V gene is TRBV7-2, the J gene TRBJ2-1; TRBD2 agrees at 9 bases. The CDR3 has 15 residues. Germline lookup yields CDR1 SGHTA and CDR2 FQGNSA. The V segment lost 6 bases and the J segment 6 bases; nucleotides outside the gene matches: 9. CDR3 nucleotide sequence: TGTGCCAGCAGGTTCCGGAGCGGGAGGACCAATGAGCAGTTCTTC. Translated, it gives CASRFRSGRTNEQFF.

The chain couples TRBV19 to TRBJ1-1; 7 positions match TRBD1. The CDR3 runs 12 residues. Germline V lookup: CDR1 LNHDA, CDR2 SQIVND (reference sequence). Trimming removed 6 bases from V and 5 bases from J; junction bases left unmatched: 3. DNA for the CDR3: TGTGCCAGTAGCGACAGGGTGACTGAAGCTTTCTTT. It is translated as CASSDRVTEAFF.

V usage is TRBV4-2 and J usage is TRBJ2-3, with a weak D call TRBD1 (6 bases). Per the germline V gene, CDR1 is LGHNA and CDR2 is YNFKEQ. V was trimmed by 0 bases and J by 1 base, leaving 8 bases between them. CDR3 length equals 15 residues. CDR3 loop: CASSQDPGGTDTQYF. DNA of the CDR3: TGTGCCAGCAGCCAAGATCCAGGGGGCACAGATACGCAGTATTTT.

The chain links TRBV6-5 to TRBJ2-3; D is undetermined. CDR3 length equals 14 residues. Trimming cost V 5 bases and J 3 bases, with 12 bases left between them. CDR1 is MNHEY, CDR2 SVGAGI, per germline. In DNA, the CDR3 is TGTGCCAGCAGTCGCCGACCCTATACAGATACGCAGTATTTT. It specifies CASSRRPYTDTQYF.

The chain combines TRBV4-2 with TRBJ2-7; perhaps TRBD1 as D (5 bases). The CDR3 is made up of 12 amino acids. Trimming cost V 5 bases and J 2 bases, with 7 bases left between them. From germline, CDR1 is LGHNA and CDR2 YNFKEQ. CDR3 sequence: CASSLDTYEQYF. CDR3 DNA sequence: TGTGCCAGCAGCTTGGACACCTACGAGCAGTACTTC.

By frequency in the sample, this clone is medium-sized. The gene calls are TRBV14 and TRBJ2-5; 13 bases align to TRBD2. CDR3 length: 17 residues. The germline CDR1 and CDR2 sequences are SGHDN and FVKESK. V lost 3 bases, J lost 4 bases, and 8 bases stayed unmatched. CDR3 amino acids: CASSQDHWTSGRETQYF. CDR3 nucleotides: TGTGCCAGCAGCCAGGACCATTGGACTAGCGGGAGAGAGACCCAGTACTTC.

CDR3 amino acids: CASSLRGGTGRTEAFF. The CDR3 coding sequence is TGTGCCAGCAGCTTGCGAGGGGGAACAGGGAGGACTGAAGCTTTCTTT. This chain links TRBV5-5 with TRBJ1-1; TRBD1 might be the D (6 bases). This CDR3 is built from 16 residues. Germline V gene sequence: CDR1 SGHKS, CDR2 YYEKEE (reference sequence). V was cut by 1 base and J by 5 bases, with 18 bases left in between.

The CDR3 region is CASSFLQGAKAYGYTF. CDR3 DNA sequence: TGTGCCAGCAGTTTCCTACAGGGGGCGAAAGCCTATGGCTACACCTTC. The chain is built from TRBV27 and TRBJ1-2, with 9 bases aligning to TRBD1. In germline, CDR1 is MNHEY, CDR2 SMNVEV (reference sequence). The length of the CDR3 is 16 residues. The V segment lost 3 bases and the J segment 4 bases; nucleotides outside the gene matches: 9.

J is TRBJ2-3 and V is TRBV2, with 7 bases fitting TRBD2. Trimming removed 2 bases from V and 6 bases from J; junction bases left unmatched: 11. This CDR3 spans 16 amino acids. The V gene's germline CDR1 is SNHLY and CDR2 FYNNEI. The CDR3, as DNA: TGTGCCAGCAGTGAAAATCCTAGCGGTACCCCCGATACGCAGTATTTT. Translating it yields CASSENPSGTPDTQYF.

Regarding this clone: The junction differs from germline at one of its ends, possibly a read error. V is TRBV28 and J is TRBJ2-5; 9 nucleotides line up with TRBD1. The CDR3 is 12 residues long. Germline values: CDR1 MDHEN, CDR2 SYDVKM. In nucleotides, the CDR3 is TGTGCCAGCAGTTTAGACAGGGGGGTGAGGAACTTC. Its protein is CASSLDRGVRNF.

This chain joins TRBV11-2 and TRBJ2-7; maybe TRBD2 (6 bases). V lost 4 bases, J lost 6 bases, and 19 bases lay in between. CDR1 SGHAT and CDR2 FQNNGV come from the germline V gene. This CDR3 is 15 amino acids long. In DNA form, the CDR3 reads TGTGCCAGCAGCTCTCGAATTGGCTGGGACTCCGAGCAGTACTTC. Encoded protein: CASSSRIGWDSEQYF.

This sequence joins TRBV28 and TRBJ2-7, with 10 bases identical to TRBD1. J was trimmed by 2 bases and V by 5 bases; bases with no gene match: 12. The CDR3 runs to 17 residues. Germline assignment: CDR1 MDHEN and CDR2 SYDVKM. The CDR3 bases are TGTGCCAGCAGTGCTATAGGGGGACAGGGGAGCCCCTACGAGCAGTACTTC. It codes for CASSAIGGQGSPYEQYF. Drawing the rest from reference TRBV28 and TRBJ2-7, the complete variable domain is DVKVTQSSRYLVKRTGEKVFLECVQDMDHENMFWYRQDPGLGLRLIYFSYDVKMKEKGDIPEGYSVSREKKERFSLILESASTNQTSMYLCASSAIGGQGSPYEQYFGPGTRLTVT.

DNA for the CDR3: TGTGCCAGCAGCGGGACTAGCGGGAGAGATACGCAGTATTTT. It codes for CASSGTSGRDTQYF. This sequence joins TRBV9 and TRBJ2-3, with 13 bases identical to TRBD2. The ends lost 3 bases at V and 5 bases at J; junction bases unmatched: 0. This CDR3 contains 14 residues. The germline CDR1 and CDR2 sequences are SGDLS and YYNGEE.

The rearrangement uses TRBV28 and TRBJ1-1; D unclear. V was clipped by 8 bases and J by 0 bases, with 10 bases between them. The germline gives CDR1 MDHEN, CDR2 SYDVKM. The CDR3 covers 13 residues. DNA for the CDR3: TGTGCCAGCGGAGGGTATATGAACACTGAAGCTTTCTTT. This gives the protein CASGGYMNTEAFF.

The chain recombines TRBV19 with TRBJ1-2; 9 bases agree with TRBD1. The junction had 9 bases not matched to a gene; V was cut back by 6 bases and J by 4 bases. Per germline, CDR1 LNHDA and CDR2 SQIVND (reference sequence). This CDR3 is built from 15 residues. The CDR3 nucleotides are TGTGCCAGTAGAACCGGGACAGGGTTTAGCTATGGCTACACCTTC. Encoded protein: CASRTGTGFSYGYTF.

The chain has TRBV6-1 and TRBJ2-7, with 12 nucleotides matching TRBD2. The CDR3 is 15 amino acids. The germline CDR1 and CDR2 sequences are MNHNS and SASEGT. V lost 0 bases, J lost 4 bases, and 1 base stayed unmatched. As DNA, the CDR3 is TGTGCCAGCAGTGAAGCGACTAGCGGGAGTTACGAGCAGTACTTC. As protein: CASSEATSGSYEQYF.

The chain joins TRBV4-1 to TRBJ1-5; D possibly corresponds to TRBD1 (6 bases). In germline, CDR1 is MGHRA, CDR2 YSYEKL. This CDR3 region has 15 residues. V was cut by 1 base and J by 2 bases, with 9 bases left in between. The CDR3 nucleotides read TGCGCCAGCAGCCAAGGGGGACAAGGCAATCAGCCCCAGCATTTT. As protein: CASSQGGQGNQPQHF.

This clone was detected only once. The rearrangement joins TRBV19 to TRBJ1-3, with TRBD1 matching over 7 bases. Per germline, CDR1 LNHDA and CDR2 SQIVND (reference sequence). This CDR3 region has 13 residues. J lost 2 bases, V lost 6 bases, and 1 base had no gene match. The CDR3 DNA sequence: TGTGCCAGTAGCGGGACAGCTGGAAACACCATATATTTT. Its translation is CASSGTAGNTIYF.

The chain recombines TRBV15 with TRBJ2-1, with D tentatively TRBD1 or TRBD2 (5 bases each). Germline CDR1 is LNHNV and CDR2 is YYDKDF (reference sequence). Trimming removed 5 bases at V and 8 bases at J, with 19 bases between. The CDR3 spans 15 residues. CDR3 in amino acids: CATSPNGDEVDEQFF. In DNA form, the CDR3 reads TGTGCCACCAGCCCCAACGGGGACGAGGTCGATGAGCAGTTCTTC. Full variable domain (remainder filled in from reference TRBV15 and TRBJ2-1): DAMVIQNPRYQVTQFGKPVTLSCSQTLNHNVMYWYQQKSSQAPKLLFHYYDKDFNNEADTPDNFQSRRPNTSFCFLDIRSPGLGDTAMYLCATSPNGDEVDEQFFGPGTRLTVL.

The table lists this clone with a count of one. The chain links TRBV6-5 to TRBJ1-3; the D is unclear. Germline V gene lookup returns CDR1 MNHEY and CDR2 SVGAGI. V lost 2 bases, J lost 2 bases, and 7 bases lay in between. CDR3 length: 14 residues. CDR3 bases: TGTGCCAGCAGTTACGAGGTGGCTGGAAACACCATATATTTT. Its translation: CASSYEVAGNTIYF.

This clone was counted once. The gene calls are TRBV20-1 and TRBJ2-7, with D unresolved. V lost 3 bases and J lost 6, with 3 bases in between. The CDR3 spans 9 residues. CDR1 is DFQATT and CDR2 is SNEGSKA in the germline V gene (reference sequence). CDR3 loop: CSASGEQYF. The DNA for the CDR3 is TGCAGTGCTAGCGGCGAGCAGTACTTC.

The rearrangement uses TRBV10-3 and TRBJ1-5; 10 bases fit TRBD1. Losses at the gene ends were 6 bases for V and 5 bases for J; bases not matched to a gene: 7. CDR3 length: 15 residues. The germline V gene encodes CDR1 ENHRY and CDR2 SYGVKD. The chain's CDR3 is CAIRAGQGGDQPQHF. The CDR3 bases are TGTGCCATCAGAGCAGGACAGGGGGGGGATCAGCCCCAGCATTTT.

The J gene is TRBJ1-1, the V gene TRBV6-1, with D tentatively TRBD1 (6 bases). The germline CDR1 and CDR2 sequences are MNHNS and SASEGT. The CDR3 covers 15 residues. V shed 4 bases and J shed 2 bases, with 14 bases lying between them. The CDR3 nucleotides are TGTGCCAGCAGTGTGTACAGGGCGGAAAACACTGAAGCTTTCTTT. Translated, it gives CASSVYRAENTEAFF.